This T cell receptor beta chain comes out of a study of cytomegalovirus exposure and HLA in healthy donors. Study observations and caveats: CMV antigen specificity was confirmed in vitro for three CMV-associated chains.

Regarding this clone: Its antigen is not known.

With 6 bases removed from V and 5 bases from J, the gap between germline ends came to 13 bases. This CDR3 contains 13 residues. Germline-derived CDR1 and CDR2 are LNHDA and SQIVND (reference sequence). The table came from immunoSEQ multiplex PCR; TCRdb's copy has only in-frame clones and leaves some out. The sample has 65,000 to 80,000 clones; around 94% are singletons. This TCR was recovered from a woman aged 18-29 years in good health and CMV-seropositive. The J gene is TRBJ2-5, the V gene TRBV19, with D perhaps TRBD2 (6 bases). The sequenced material came from PBMCs. Written as DNA, the CDR3 is TGTGCCAGTAGCCCGGGAGTTGGGGAGACCCAGTACTTC. It is translated as CASSPGVGETQYF.